Below, 16 T cell receptor beta chains from the same sample are listed, as sequenced in a study of T-cell memory formation after mild COVID-19. TCRdb reprocessed the 5' RACE reads via MiXCR and lists one record per CDR3 protein. The sample carries 300,000 to 350,000 distinct CDR3 sequences, 14% recorded once. The specimen sequenced was PBMCs or a T cell subset sorted from them (not recorded which). These receptors were collected from a man between 18 and 29 years old who had mild COVID-19 (a few samples of this study predate the infection). Cell type and time point are not known.

This clonotype occurred a few times. The gene calls are TRBV7-6 and TRBJ1-3; no clear D gene. Germline values: CDR1 SGHVS, CDR2 FNYEAQ. The CDR3 runs 13 residues. V lost 6 bases, J lost 0 bases, and 6 bases lay in between. The CDR3 protein is CASRRSSGNTIYF. The CDR3 DNA is TGTGCCAGCAGAAGATCCTCTGGAAACACCATATATTTT.

This rearrangement joins TRBV12-3 or TRBV12-4 to TRBJ2-1; D possibly corresponds to TRBD2 (7 bases). V was clipped by 3 bases and J by 8 bases, with 14 bases between them. CDR3 length equals 14 residues. CDR3 DNA: TGTGCCAGCAGTTTTTACCGGGGGGCCGATGAGCAGTTCTTC. Amino acids: CASSFYRGADEQFF.

This clonotype was seen a few times. The chain carries TRBV6-6 and TRBJ1-6; TRBD1 matches at 7 bases. Looked up from germline, CDR1 is MNHNY and CDR2 is SVGAGI (reference sequence). The CDR3 spans 15 residues. The trim removed 2 bases at V and 5 bases at J, leaving 3 bases unmatched. The CDR3 spells CASSYDRVHNSPLHF. DNA for the CDR3: TGTGCCAGCAGTTACGACAGGGTACATAATTCACCCCTCCACTTT.

The chain joins TRBV2 to TRBJ1-5; D unresolved. CDR3 length: 14 amino acids. The V gene lost 4 bases and the J gene lost 2 bases, with 9 bases spanning the gap. Germline CDR1 is SNHLY and CDR2 is FYNNEI. DNA of the CDR3: TGTGCCAGCAGTGGGGTTACGGGCAATCAGCCCCAGCATTTT. Amino acids: CASSGVTGNQPQHF. The entire variable domain, with the rest obtained from reference TRBV2 and TRBJ1-5, is as follows: EPEVTQTPSHQVTQMGQEVILRCVPISNHLYFYWYRQILGQKVEFLVSFYNNEISEKSEIFDDQFSVERPDGSNFTLKIRSTKLEDSAMYFCASSGVTGNQPQHFGDGTRLSIL.

This clonotype was picked up a small number of times. This chain connects TRBV5-1 to TRBJ2-1; D gene uncertain. The V and J ends lost 0 bases and 2 bases respectively, with 9 bases between them. The CDR3 has 15 residues. Germline values: CDR1 SGHRS, CDR2 YFSETQ. The chain's CDR3 is CASSLEPQTYNEQFF. The CDR3 bases are TGCGCCAGCAGCTTGGAACCGCAGACCTACAATGAGCAGTTCTTC. Variable domain in full (rest from reference TRBV5-1 and TRBJ2-1): KAGVTQTPRYLIKTRGQQVTLSCSPISGHRSVSWYQQTPGQGLQFLFEYFSETQRNKGNFPGRFSGRQFSNSRSEMNVSTLELGDSALYLCASSLEPQTYNEQFFGPGTRLTVL.

The genes are TRBV7-2 and TRBJ1-5; TRBD1 is a possible D gene (6 bases). V lost 4 bases and J 7 bases, leaving 11 bases between the germline ends. The germline V gene has CDR1 SGHTA and CDR2 FQGNSA. The CDR3 runs 13 residues. Here the CDR3 reads CASSYNGGQPQHF. CDR3 nucleotide sequence: TGTGCCAGCAGCTACAATGGGGGCCAGCCCCAGCATTTT.

Only a few counts were recorded for this clonotype. The chain couples TRBV29-1 to TRBJ2-2; 8 bases map to TRBD1. V trimming: 7 bases; J trimming: 6 bases; junction bases outside the gene matches: 10. Germline V gene sequence: CDR1 SQVTM, CDR2 ANQGSEA. The CDR3 sequence is 14 residues long. The CDR3 loop reads CSAGKTGVAGELFF. CDR3 nucleotide sequence: TGCAGCGCGGGAAAGACAGGGGTTGCCGGGGAGCTGTTTTTT.

This clonotype was observed a few times. The chain has TRBV6-1 and TRBJ2-5; D gene unclear. Trimming stripped 2 bases from V and 4 bases from J, with 14 bases between. Per the germline V gene, CDR1 is MNHNS and CDR2 is SASEGT. There are 15 residues in the CDR3. CDR3 region: CASSEFGPGGETQYF. CDR3 DNA sequence: TGTGCCAGCAGTGAATTCGGTCCCGGTGGAGAGACCCAGTACTTC.

This CDR3 reads CASSLTDSDSEAFF. The CDR3, as DNA: TGTGCCAGCAGCTTAACAGATAGTGACAGCGAAGCTTTCTTT. The rearrangement uses TRBV7-9 and TRBJ1-1; TRBD1 is a possible D gene (5 bases). Germline V gene lookup returns CDR1 SEHNR and CDR2 FQNEAQ (reference sequence). The CDR3 spans 14 residues. The V end lost 2 bases, the J end lost 8 bases, and 15 bases lay between the germline ends.

This clonotype came up a few times. The gene calls are TRBV10-3 and TRBJ1-6; TRBD1 might be the D (5 bases). The CDR3 has 15 amino acids. The germline V gene encodes CDR1 ENHRY and CDR2 SYGVKD. The ends were cut back, 3 bases at V and 6 bases at J, with 12 bases in the middle. Here the CDR3 DNA reads TGTGCCATCAGTGATTCGCAGGGAGGTAATTCACCCCTCCACTTT. As protein: CAISDSQGGNSPLHF.

The chain joins TRBV20-1 to TRBJ1-6; D gene unclear. The CDR3 is 15 residues long. Trimming shortened V by 3 bases and J by 6 bases, and 15 bases separated the two germline ends. Germline values: CDR1 DFQATT, CDR2 SNEGSKA (reference sequence). CDR3 residues: CSASGPNGSNSPLHF. CDR3 coding DNA: TGCAGTGCTAGCGGCCCCAACGGAAGTAATTCACCCCTCCACTTT.

This clonotype was observed a few times. The chain is built from TRBV10-3 and TRBJ1-2; 10 bases match TRBD1. Germline V gives CDR1 ENHRY, CDR2 SYGVKD. The trim removed 6 bases at V and 6 bases at J, leaving 10 bases unmatched. The CDR3 consists of 15 residues. The CDR3 loop reads CAISGTGAGIDGYTF. The CDR3 bases are TGTGCCATCAGCGGGACAGGGGCGGGGATCGATGGCTACACCTTC.

The chain uses TRBV6-5 and TRBJ2-7; D is possibly TRBD1 (7 bases). This CDR3 region has 14 residues. Germline V lookup: CDR1 MNHEY, CDR2 SVGAGI. Trimming took 0 bases from V and 4 from J, leaving 10 bases between them. In nucleotides, the CDR3 is TGTGCCAGCAGTTACTCGGCGGGACAGTACGAGCAGTACTTC. Residues: CASSYSAGQYEQYF.

The gene calls are TRBV29-1 and TRBJ2-1; the match to TRBD1 covers 8 bases. After removal of 6 bases from V and 3 bases from J, the junction contained 1 base not matched to a gene. This CDR3 is built from 12 residues. Germline loops: CDR1 SQVTM, CDR2 ANQGSEA. The CDR3 region is CSVGQGYNEQFF. Written as DNA, the CDR3 is TGCAGCGTCGGACAGGGCTACAATGAGCAGTTCTTC.

The genes are TRBV20-1 and TRBJ1-5; D is possibly TRBD1 (5 bases). The CDR3 covers 13 residues. Germline-derived CDR1 and CDR2 are DFQATT and SNEGSKA (reference sequence). V dropped 1 base and J dropped 8 bases, with 12 bases sitting between them. The CDR3 spells CSARVRGGEPQHF. In nucleotides, the CDR3 is TGCAGTGCTAGAGTACGTGGAGGGGAGCCCCAGCATTTT.

This clonotype was recorded a few times. The chain links TRBV6-2 or TRBV6-3 to TRBJ2-7, with 9 bases fitting TRBD1. After removal of 6 bases from V and 7 bases from J, the junction contained 34 bases not matched to a gene. Germline values: CDR1 MNHEY, CDR2 SVGEGT. This CDR3 region has 22 residues. CDR3 in DNA: TGTGCCAGCAGCCCGGGACAGGGAATCATAACAGGGGAATTAATATCCCTGTGGGAGCAGTACGTC. This gives the protein CASSPGQGIITGELISLWEQYV.